Included here is one TCR beta chain sequence, with context. This entry comes from a study of blood T cell repertoires in COVID-19. The CDR3 runs 15 residues. Trimming removed 0 bases at V and 2 bases at J, with 8 bases between. Germline V lookup: CDR1 MGHRA, CDR2 YSYEKL. TCRdb's table, derived via immunoSEQ multiplex PCR, lists solely in-frame clones and lacks some. The table records approximately 76,000 clones, 70% to 90% of them present only once. The source is a young man with acute or convalescent COVID-19. V usage is TRBV4-1 and J usage is TRBJ1-5; no definite D call. Material for sequencing was peripheral blood. This CDR3 is CASSQDYTRNQPQHF. For the CDR3, the DNA is TGCGCCAGCAGCCAAGATTACACACGCAATCAGCCCCAGCATTTT.